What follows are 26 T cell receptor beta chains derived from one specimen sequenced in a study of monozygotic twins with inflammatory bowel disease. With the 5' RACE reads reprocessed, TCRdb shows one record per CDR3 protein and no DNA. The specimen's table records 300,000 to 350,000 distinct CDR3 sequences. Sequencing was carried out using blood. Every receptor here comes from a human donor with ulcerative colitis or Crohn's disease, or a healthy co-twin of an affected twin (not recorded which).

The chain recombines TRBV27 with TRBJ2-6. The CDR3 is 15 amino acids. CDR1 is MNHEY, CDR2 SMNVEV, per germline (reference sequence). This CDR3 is CASSSPTGGANVLTF.

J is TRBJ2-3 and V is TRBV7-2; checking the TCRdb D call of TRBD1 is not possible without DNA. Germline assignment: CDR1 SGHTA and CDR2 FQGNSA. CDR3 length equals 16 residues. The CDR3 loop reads CASSLGQGISTDTQYF.

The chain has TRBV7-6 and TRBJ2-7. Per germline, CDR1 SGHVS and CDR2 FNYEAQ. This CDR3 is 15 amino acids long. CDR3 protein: CASSLQETGAYEQYF.

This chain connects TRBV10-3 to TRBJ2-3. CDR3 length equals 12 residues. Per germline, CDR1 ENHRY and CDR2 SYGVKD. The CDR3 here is CAISESTDTQYF.

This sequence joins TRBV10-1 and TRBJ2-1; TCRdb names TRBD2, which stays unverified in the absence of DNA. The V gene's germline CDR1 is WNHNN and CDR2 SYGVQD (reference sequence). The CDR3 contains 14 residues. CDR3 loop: CASSGLADYNEQFF.

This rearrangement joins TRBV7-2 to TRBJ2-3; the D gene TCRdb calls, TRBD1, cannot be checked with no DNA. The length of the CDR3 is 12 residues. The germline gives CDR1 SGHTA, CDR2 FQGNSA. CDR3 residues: CAGGAGTDTQYF. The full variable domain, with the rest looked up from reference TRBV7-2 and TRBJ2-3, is GAGVSQSPSNKVTEKGKDVELRCDPISGHTALYWYRQSLGQGLEFLIYFQGNSAPDKSGLPSDRFSAERTGGSVSTLTIQRTQQEDSAVYLCAGGAGTDTQYFGPGTRLTVL.

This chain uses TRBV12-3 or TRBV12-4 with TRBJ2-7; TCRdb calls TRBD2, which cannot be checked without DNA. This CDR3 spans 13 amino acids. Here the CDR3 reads CASSLASRYEQYF.

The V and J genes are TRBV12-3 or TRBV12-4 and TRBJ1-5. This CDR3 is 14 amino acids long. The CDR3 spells CASTLGQSNQPQHF.

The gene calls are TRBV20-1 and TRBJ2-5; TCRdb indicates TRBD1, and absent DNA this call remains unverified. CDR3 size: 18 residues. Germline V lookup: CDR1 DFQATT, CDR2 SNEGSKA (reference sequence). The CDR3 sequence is CSARDRLAGGLARETQYF.

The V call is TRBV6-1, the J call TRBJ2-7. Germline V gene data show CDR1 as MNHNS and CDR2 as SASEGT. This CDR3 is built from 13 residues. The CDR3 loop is CASSQANYYEQYF.

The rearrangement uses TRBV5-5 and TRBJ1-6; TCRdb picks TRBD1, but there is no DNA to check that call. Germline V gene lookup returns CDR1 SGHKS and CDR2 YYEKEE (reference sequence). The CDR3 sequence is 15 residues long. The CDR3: CASSSRTGNNSPLHF.

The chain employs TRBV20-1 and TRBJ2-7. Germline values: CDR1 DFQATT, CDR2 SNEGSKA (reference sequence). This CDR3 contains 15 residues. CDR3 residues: CSAPEPGRATYEQYF.

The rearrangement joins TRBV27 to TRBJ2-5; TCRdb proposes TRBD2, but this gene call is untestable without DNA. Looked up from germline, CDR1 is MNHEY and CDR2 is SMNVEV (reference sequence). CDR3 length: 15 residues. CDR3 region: CASSLSIGGRETQYF.

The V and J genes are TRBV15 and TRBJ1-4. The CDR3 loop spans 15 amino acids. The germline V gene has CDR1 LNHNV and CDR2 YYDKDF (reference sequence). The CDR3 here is CATSRDLQNNEKLFF.

The CDR3: CSVQTGGLGQPQHF. This chain links TRBV20-1 with TRBJ1-5; TCRdb proposes TRBD1, but this gene call is untestable without DNA. The CDR3 is 14 amino acids. Per the germline V gene, CDR1 is DFQATT and CDR2 is SNEGSKA (reference sequence).

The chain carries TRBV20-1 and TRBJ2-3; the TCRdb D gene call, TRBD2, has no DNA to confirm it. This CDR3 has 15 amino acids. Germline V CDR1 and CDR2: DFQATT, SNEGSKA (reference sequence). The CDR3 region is CSAEAGGPHTDTQYF.

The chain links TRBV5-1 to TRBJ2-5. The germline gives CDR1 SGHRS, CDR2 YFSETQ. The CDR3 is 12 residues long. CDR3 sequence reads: CASAPTGETQYF.

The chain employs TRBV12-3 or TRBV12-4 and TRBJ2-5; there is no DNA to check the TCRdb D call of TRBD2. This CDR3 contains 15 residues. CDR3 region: CASSFVFGGGETQYF.

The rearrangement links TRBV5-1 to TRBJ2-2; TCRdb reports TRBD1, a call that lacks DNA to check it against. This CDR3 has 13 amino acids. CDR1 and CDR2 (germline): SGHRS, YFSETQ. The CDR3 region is CASSQGMAGELFF. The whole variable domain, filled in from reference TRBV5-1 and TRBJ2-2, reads KAGVTQTPRYLIKTRGQQVTLSCSPISGHRSVSWYQQTPGQGLQFLFEYFSETQRNKGNFPGRFSGRQFSNSRSEMNVSTLELGDSALYLCASSQGMAGELFFGEGSRLTVL.

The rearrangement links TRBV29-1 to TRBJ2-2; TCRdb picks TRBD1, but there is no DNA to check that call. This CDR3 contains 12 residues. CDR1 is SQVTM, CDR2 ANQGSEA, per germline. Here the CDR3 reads CSVPLGSGELFF.

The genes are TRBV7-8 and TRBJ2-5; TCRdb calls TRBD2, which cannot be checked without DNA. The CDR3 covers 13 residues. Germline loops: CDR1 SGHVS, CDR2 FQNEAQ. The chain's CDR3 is CAVLVAGQETQYF.

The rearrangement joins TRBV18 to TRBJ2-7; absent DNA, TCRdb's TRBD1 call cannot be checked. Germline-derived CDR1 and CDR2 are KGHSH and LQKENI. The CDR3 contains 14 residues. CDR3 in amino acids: CASSEGVRSYEQYF.

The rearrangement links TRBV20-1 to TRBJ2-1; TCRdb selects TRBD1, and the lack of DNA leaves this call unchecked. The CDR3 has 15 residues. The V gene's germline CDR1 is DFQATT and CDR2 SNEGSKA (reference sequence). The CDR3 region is CSARERNRGYGEQFF.

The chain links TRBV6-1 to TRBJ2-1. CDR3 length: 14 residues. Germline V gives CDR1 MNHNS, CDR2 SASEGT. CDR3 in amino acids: CASSKGLRTNEQFF.

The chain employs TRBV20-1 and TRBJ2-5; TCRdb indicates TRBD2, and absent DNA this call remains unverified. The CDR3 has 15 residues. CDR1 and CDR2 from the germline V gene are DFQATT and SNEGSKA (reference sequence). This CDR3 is CSAPGLAGDQETQYF.

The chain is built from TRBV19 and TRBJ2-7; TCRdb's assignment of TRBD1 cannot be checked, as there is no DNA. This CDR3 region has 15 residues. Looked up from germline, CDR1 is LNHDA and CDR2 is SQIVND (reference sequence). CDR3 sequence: CASSRRQGVGNEQYF. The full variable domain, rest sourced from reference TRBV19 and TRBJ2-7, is DGGITQSPKYLFRKEGQNVTLSCEQNLNHDAMYWYRQDPGQGLRLIYYSQIVNDFQKGDIAEGYSVSREKKESFPLTVTSAQKNPTAFYLCASSRRQGVGNEQYFGPGTRLTVT.